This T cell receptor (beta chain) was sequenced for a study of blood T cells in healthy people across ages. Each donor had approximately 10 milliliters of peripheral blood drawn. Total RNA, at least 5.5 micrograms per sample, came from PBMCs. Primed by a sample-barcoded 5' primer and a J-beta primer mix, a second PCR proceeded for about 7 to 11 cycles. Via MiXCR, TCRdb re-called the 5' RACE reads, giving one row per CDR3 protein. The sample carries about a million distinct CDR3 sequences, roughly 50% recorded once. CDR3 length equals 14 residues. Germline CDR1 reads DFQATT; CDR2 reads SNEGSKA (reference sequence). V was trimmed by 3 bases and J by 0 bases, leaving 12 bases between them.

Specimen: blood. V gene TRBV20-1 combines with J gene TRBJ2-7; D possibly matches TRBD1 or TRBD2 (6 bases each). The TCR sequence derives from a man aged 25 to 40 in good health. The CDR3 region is CSASGGLSSYEQYF. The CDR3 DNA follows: TGCAGTGCTAGCGGGGGCCTTAGCTCCTACGAGCAGTACTTC.